What follows are 30 T cell receptor beta chains derived from one specimen sequenced in a study of shared clonotypes between healthy human individuals. TCRdb keeps only in-frame clones here, not all; method: immunoSEQ multiplex PCR. Of roughly 700,000 clones listed, around 91% are singletons. The material sequenced was memory CD8+ T cells from PBMCs. Sample subset: CD45RO+ cells pooled with CCR7-negative TemRA cells. The receptors were sampled from a man aged 18 to 30 in good health. Some clones in this sample may be carry-over from other donors' samples.

The chain combines TRBV2 with TRBJ1-2; no reliable D call. Germline V gene sequence: CDR1 SNHLY, CDR2 FYNNEI. V was clipped by 8 bases and J by 0 bases, with 10 bases between them. The CDR3 covers 13 residues. CDR3 protein: CASAKAPNYGYTF. DNA for the CDR3: TGTGCCAGCGCCAAGGCCCCTAACTATGGCTACACCTTC.

The chain is built from TRBV7-8 and TRBJ2-3; 12 bases are a match to TRBD2. Trimming at V came to 5 bases and at J to 2 bases, leaving 8 bases not matched to a gene. The germline V gene has CDR1 SGHVS and CDR2 FQNEAQ. The CDR3 sequence is 17 residues long. CDR3 in DNA: TGTGCCAGCAGCCCCTATCGGACTAGCGGGAACACAGATACGCAGTATTTT. Protein sequence: CASSPYRTSGNTDTQYF.

This clone has only a few counts. The chain links TRBV10-3 to TRBJ1-2, with D hard to call. Trimming stripped 10 bases from V and 2 bases from J, with 11 bases between. The length of the CDR3 is 12 residues. The germline CDR1 and CDR2 sequences are ENHRY and SYGVKD. The CDR3 coding sequence is TGTGCCACCTCAGGACGGAACTATGGCTACACCTTC. Translating it yields CATSGRNYGYTF.

A single count supports this clone. This chain connects TRBV7-8 to TRBJ2-7; tentatively, D is TRBD2 (6 bases). V shed 5 bases and J shed 6 bases, with 14 bases lying between them. This CDR3 has 13 residues. Germline loops: CDR1 SGHVS, CDR2 FQNEAQ. The CDR3 spells CASSHPGGLEQYF. The CDR3 DNA reads as TGTGCCAGCAGCCATCCCGGGGGACTCGAGCAGTACTTC.

This CDR3 reads CASSPTLAEETQYF. The CDR3, as DNA: TGTGCCAGCAGTCCCACGCTAGCGGAAGAGACCCAGTACTTC. The rearrangement joins TRBV27 to TRBJ2-5; 7 bases align to TRBD2. The CDR3 extends over 14 amino acids. CDR1 is MNHEY and CDR2 is SMNVEV in the germline V gene (reference sequence). V lost 5 bases and J lost 3; bases outside the gene matches: 6.

The chain combines TRBV5-1 with TRBJ2-3, with 11 bases that match TRBD2. Germline values: CDR1 SGHRS, CDR2 YFSETQ. This CDR3 has 17 amino acids. V dropped 0 bases and J dropped 0; count of bases not matched to a gene: 3. In DNA, the CDR3 is TGCGCCAGCAGCTTGGTGGGACTAGCGGTTAGCACAGATACGCAGTATTTT. The encoded protein is CASSLVGLAVSTDTQYF.

This clone was seen repeatedly, ten times or more. V is TRBV28 and J is TRBJ2-7; unclear D gene. This CDR3 comprises 13 residues. From germline, CDR1 is MDHEN and CDR2 SYDVKM. V was shortened by 10 bases and J by 1 base, with 14 bases between the two germline ends. CDR3 in DNA: TGTGCCACCTTTGGGCGGACGTCCTACGAGCAGTACTTC. Protein: CATFGRTSYEQYF. Complete variable domain (other parts from reference TRBV28 and TRBJ2-7): DVKVTQSSRYLVKRTGEKVFLECVQDMDHENMFWYRQDPGLGLRLIYFSYDVKMKEKGDIPEGYSVSREKKERFSLILESASTNQTSMYLCATFGRTSYEQYFGPGTRLTVT.

The rearrangement joins TRBV7-9 to TRBJ2-7; the match to TRBD2 covers 9 bases. Trimming at V came to 5 bases and at J to 2 bases, leaving 13 bases not matched to a gene. Germline V gene lookup returns CDR1 SEHNR and CDR2 FQNEAQ (reference sequence). The length of the CDR3 is 17 residues. CDR3 bases: TGTGCCAGCAGCCACCTAGCGGGACCTTCCCAGGCCTACGAGCAGTACTTC. Residues: CASSHLAGPSQAYEQYF.

The chain recombines TRBV4-1 with TRBJ2-7; D is unclear. With 4 bases removed from V and 7 bases from J, the gap between germline ends came to 11 bases. Germline-derived CDR1 and CDR2 are MGHRA and YSYEKL. The CDR3 sequence is 12 residues long. This CDR3 is CASSPRTAEQYF. The DNA for the CDR3 is TGCGCCAGCAGCCCCAGGACGGCGGAGCAGTACTTC.

The V call is TRBV27, the J call TRBJ1-3; D not resolved. V lost 5 bases and J lost 1, with 12 bases in between. This CDR3 contains 15 residues. Looked up from germline, CDR1 is MNHEY and CDR2 is SMNVEV (reference sequence). DNA of the CDR3: TGTGCCAGCAGTCCTAATCGGCTGTCTGGAAACACCATATATTTT. This codes for CASSPNRLSGNTIYF.

This chain uses TRBV28 with TRBJ2-4; D uncertain. This CDR3 comprises 11 residues. Trimming shortened V by 8 bases and J by 3 bases, and 5 bases separated the two germline ends. CDR1 is MDHEN, CDR2 SYDVKM, per germline. This CDR3 reads CASWGKNIQYF. CDR3 DNA sequence: TGTGCCAGCTGGGGCAAAAACATTCAGTACTTC.

The chain recombines TRBV5-1 with TRBJ2-2, with 7 positions matching TRBD1. V was pared by 4 bases and J by 7 bases, with 4 bases of the junction left unmatched. This CDR3 is built from 13 residues. Germline CDR1 is SGHRS and CDR2 is YFSETQ. The CDR3 DNA reads as TGCGCCAGCAGCCCAAGGACAGGCGGGGAGCTGTTTTTT. Translated: CASSPRTGGELFF.

The chain joins TRBV15 to TRBJ2-2; no clear D gene. Between the trimmed V and J ends, which lost 0 bases and 7 bases, there was a span of 6 bases. The CDR3 has 13 residues. CDR1 and CDR2 from the germline V gene are LNHNV and YYDKDF (reference sequence). This CDR3 is CATSRDLDGELFF. CDR3 bases: TGTGCCACCAGCAGAGATCTAGACGGGGAGCTGTTTTTT.

This clone was detected a few times. The chain uses TRBV5-1 and TRBJ1-2; D is perhaps TRBD1 (6 bases). The ends were cut back, 7 bases at V and 7 bases at J, with 11 bases in the middle. CDR3 length equals 11 residues. Germline V gives CDR1 SGHRS, CDR2 YFSETQ. CDR3 amino acids: CASRDTRGYTF. The CDR3, as DNA: TGCGCCAGCCGGGACACCCGTGGCTACACCTTC.

V is TRBV4-3 and J is TRBJ1-4; D is perhaps TRBD1 (5 bases). This CDR3 has 17 amino acids. CDR1 and CDR2 from the germline V gene are LGHNA and YSLEER. The V gene lost 1 base and the J gene lost 7 bases, with 19 bases spanning the gap. DNA for the CDR3: TGCGCCAGCAGCCAAGCGCCCCGTGGGGGAGAGGGTGAAAAACTGTTTTTT. Its translation: CASSQAPRGGEGEKLFF.

In this sample, this clone turned up once. J is TRBJ2-2 and V is TRBV10-3, with TRBD2 as a possible D gene (6 bases). With 3 bases removed from V and 4 bases from J, the gap between germline ends came to 15 bases. The V gene's germline CDR1 is ENHRY and CDR2 SYGVKD. The CDR3 runs 16 residues. Here the CDR3 DNA reads TGTGCCATCAGTGACGAGAGCGGGCCGGGCACCGGGGAGCTGTTTTTT. Amino acid sequence: CAISDESGPGTGELFF.

The CDR3 reads CASSSYRTGNSYEQYF. The CDR3 region has the DNA TGTGCCAGCAGCAGCTACAGGACGGGGAACTCCTACGAGCAGTACTTC. J is TRBJ2-7 and V is TRBV5-8; TRBD1 or TRBD2 may be the D gene (5 bases each). The CDR3 runs to 16 residues. The ends were cut back, 4 bases at V and 0 bases at J, with 17 bases in the middle. The germline V gene has CDR1 SGHTS and CDR2 YDEGEE.

The chain joins TRBV6-1 to TRBJ1-3; D uncertain. V was cut by 1 base and J by 3 bases, with 10 bases left in between. Germline V lookup: CDR1 MNHNS, CDR2 SASEGT. This CDR3 has 15 residues. CDR3 sequence: CASSEGWSDGNTIYF. The CDR3 DNA is TGTGCCAGCAGTGAAGGGTGGTCTGATGGAAACACCATATATTTT.

A few counts support this clone. Other DNA sequences of this sample code for an identical CDR3. The chain carries TRBV27 and TRBJ1-1; TRBD1 is a possible D gene (5 bases). The germline CDR1 and CDR2 sequences are MNHEY and SMNVEV (reference sequence). CDR3 length equals 15 residues. Trimming left V 0 bases short and J 4 bases short, with 12 bases between. The CDR3, as DNA: TGTGCCAGCAGTTTATCAGGGCAGGGAAGCACTGAAGCTTTCTTT. It codes for CASSLSGQGSTEAFF.

The CDR3 sequence is CASSQDDPRLNTGELFF. The DNA of the CDR3 is TGTGCCAGCAGCCAAGATGACCCCCGGCTGAACACCGGGGAGCTGTTTTTT. This rearrangement joins TRBV4-2 to TRBJ2-2, with D uncertain. The V end lost 0 bases, the J end lost 1 base, and 12 bases lay between the germline ends. The CDR3 length is 17 residues. Germline V gene data show CDR1 as LGHNA and CDR2 as YNFKEQ.

V is TRBV28 and J is TRBJ2-5, with a weak D call TRBD2 (5 bases). Germline lookup yields CDR1 MDHEN and CDR2 SYDVKM. V gave up 1 base and J gave up 5 bases, with 14 bases separating them. This CDR3 comprises 15 residues. CDR3 sequence (DNA): TGTGCCAGCAGTTTATCGTACCAAACTAGGGAGACCCAGTACTTC. This codes for CASSLSYQTRETQYF.

The J gene is TRBJ2-7, the V gene TRBV15; D gene ambiguous. This CDR3 has 15 residues. Germline V lookup: CDR1 LNHNV, CDR2 YYDKDF (reference sequence). Between the trimmed V and J ends, which lost 5 bases and 1 base, there was a span of 15 bases. The CDR3 region has the DNA TGTGCCACCAGCGGCAGCGAACTTAGGTCCTACGAGCAGTACTTC. It is translated as CATSGSELRSYEQYF.

This clone has only one observation. The chain employs TRBV9 and TRBJ2-2; D is ambiguous. Germline CDR1 and CDR2: SGDLS and YYNGEE. CDR3 length: 13 amino acids. With 4 bases removed from V and 4 bases from J, the gap between germline ends came to 8 bases. The CDR3: CASSLYGTGELFF. DNA of the CDR3: TGTGCCAGCAGCCTTTATGGCACCGGGGAGCTGTTTTTT.

The chain joins TRBV6-6 to TRBJ2-6, with D maybe TRBD2 (6 bases). The CDR3 spans 13 residues. Per germline, CDR1 MNHNY and CDR2 SVGAGI (reference sequence). Trimming removed 2 bases from V and 10 bases from J, with 9 bases in between. DNA of the CDR3: TGTGCCAGCAGTTACGGGAGGATGAACGTCCTGACTTTC. Translated, it gives CASSYGRMNVLTF.

The chain is built from TRBV9 and TRBJ2-1, with 11 nucleotides matching TRBD1. There are 15 residues in the CDR3. Germline lookup yields CDR1 SGDLS and CDR2 YYNGEE. J was trimmed by 4 bases and V by 4 bases; bases with no gene match: 4. CDR3 nucleotides: TGTGCCAGCAGCTTCGGACAGGGGGCTTACAATGAGCAGTTCTTC. Protein sequence: CASSFGQGAYNEQFF.

This clone occurred a few times. V usage is TRBV7-9 and J usage is TRBJ2-7, with 10 bases identical to TRBD2. V gave up 5 bases and J gave up 2 bases; unmatched junction bases: 9. Germline CDR1 and CDR2: SEHNR and FQNEAQ (reference sequence). This CDR3 spans 16 amino acids. The CDR3 sequence: CASSPWSSGRPYEQYF. The CDR3 region has the DNA TGTGCCAGCAGCCCATGGTCTAGCGGGAGACCCTACGAGCAGTACTTC.

The sample holds one count of this clone. The DNA of the CDR3 is TGTGCCACCAGCAGACAGGGTACAGCCCCAGATACGCAGTATTTT. Its protein is CATSRQGTAPDTQYF. The rearrangement uses TRBV15 and TRBJ2-3; maybe TRBD1 (5 bases). CDR3 length: 15 residues. V was pared by 2 bases and J by 4 bases, with 13 bases between. Germline lookup yields CDR1 LNHNV and CDR2 YYDKDF (reference sequence).

This chain uses TRBV4-1 with TRBJ2-7; no definite D call. V lost 0 bases and J lost 5, with 11 bases in between. The CDR3 consists of 14 residues. Per germline, CDR1 MGHRA and CDR2 YSYEKL. CDR3 in DNA: TGCGCCAGCAGCCAAGAAGCTGGGTACGACGAGCAGTACTTC. Translating gives CASSQEAGYDEQYF.

This clone was picked up one time. The V call is TRBV27, the J call TRBJ1-1, with a weak D call TRBD1 (5 bases). The CDR3 totals 15 residues. V was pared by 5 bases and J by 0 bases, with 13 bases between. CDR1 is MNHEY, CDR2 SMNVEV, per germline (reference sequence). CDR3 protein: CASSPRGGVNTEAFF. For the CDR3, the DNA is TGTGCCAGCAGTCCCCGGGGGGGAGTGAACACTGAAGCTTTCTTT.

The chain is built from TRBV10-3 and TRBJ2-7, with 7 bases fitting TRBD1. In germline, CDR1 is ENHRY, CDR2 SYGVKD. V was pared by 5 bases and J by 4 bases, with 5 bases of the junction left unmatched. The CDR3 has 13 amino acids. The DNA of the CDR3 is TGTGCCATCAGTAATGGGACAGCTTACGAGCAGTACTTC. This codes for CAISNGTAYEQYF.